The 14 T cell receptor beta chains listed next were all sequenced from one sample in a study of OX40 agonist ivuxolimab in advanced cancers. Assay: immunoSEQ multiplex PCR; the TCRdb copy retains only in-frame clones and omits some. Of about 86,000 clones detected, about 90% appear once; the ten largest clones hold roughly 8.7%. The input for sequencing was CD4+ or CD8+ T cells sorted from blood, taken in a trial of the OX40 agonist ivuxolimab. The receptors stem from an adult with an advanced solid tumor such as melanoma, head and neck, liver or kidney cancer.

In DNA form, the CDR3 reads TGTGCCAGCAGCCCCCTCCGTACTCCCTCCGGTCACAATGAGCAGTTCTTC. Its translation is CASSPLRTPSGHNEQFF. The J gene is TRBJ2-1, the V gene TRBV9; no firm D call. CDR3 length: 17 residues. Germline loops: CDR1 SGDLS, CDR2 YYNGEE. Trimming removed 4 bases from V and 5 bases from J, with 22 bases in between.

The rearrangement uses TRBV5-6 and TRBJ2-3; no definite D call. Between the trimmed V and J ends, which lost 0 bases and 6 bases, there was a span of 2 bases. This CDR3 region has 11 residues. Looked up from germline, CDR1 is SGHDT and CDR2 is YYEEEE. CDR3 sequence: CASSLVDTQYF. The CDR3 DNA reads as TGTGCCAGCAGCTTGGTGGATACGCAGTATTTT.

The chain's CDR3 is CASSVSGETYNEQFF. DNA of the CDR3: TGTGCCAGCAGCGTCAGCGGGGAGACCTACAATGAGCAGTTCTTC. V usage is TRBV9 and J usage is TRBJ2-1, with 7 bases aligning to TRBD2. The CDR3 runs 15 residues. V trimming: 2 bases; J trimming: 2 bases; junction bases outside the gene matches: 4. Germline CDR1 is SGDLS and CDR2 is YYNGEE.

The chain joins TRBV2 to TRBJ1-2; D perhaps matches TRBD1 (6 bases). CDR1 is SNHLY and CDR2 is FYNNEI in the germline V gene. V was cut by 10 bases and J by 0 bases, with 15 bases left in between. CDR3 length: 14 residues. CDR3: CAINVGTPNYGYTF. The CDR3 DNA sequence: TGTGCCATCAACGTCGGGACACCTAACTATGGCTACACCTTC.

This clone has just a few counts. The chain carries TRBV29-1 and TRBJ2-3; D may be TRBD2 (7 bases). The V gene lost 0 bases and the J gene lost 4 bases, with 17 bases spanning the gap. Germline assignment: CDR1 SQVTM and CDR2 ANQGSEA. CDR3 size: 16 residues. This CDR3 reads CSVEDRGAPSPDTQYF. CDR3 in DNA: TGCAGCGTTGAAGATCGGGGGGCCCCGTCCCCAGATACGCAGTATTTT.

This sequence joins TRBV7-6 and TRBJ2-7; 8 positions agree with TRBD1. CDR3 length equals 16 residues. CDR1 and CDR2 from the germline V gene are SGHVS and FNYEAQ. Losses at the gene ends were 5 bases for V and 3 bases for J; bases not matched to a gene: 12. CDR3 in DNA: TGTGCCAGCAGCACTCGGACAGGGCCTCACTTCTACGAGCAGTACTTC. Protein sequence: CASSTRTGPHFYEQYF.

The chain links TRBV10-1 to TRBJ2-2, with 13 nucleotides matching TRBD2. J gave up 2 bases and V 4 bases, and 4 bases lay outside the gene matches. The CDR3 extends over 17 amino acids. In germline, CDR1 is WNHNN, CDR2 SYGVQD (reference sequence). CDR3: CASSGLAGGINTGELFF. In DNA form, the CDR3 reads TGCGCCAGCAGTGGACTAGCGGGAGGAATTAACACCGGGGAGCTGTTTTTT.

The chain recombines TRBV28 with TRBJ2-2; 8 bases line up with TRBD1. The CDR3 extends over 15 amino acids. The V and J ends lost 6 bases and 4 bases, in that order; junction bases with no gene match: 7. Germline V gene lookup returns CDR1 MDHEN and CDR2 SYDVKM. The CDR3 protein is CASRAGGAGTGELFF. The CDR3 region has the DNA TGTGCCAGCAGAGCAGGGGGCGCCGGCACCGGGGAGCTGTTTTTT.

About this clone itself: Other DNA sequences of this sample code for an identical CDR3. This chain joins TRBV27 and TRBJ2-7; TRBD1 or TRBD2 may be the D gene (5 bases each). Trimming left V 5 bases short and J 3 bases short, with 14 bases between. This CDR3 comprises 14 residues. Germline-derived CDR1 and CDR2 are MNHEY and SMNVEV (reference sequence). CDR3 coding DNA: TGTGCCAGCAGTCCAAGAGGGACGTTCTACGAGCAGTACTTC. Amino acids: CASSPRGTFYEQYF.

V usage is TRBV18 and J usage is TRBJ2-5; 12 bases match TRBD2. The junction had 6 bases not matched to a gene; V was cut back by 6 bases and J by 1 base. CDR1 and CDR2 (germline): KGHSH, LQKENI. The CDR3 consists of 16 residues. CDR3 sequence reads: CASSPGLAGLQETQYF. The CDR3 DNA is TGTGCCAGCTCGCCGGGACTAGCGGGCCTCCAAGAGACCCAGTACTTC.

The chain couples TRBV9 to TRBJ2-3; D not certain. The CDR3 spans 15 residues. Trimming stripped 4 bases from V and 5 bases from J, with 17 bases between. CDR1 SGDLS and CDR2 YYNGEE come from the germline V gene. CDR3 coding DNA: TGTGCCAGCAGCCCCAATAGTTACTGGGAAGATACGCAGTATTTT. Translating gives CASSPNSYWEDTQYF.

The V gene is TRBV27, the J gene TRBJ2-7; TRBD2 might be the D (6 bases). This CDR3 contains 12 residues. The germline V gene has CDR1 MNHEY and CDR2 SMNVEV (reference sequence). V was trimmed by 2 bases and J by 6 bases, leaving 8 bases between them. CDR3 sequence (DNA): TGTGCCAGCAGTTTAGGGGGGACCGAGCAGTACTTC. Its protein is CASSLGGTEQYF.

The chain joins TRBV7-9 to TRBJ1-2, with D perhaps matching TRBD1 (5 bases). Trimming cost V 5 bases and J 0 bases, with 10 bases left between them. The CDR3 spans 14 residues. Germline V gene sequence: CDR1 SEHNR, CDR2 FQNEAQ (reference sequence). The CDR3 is CASSPVTANYGYTF. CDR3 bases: TGTGCCAGCAGCCCAGTGACAGCTAACTATGGCTACACCTTC.

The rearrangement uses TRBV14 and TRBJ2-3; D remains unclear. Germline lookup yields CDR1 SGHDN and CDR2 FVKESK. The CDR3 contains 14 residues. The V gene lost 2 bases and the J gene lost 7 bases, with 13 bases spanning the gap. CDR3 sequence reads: CASSQWQLVNTQYF. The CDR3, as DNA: TGTGCCAGCAGCCAATGGCAGCTCGTGAATACGCAGTATTTT. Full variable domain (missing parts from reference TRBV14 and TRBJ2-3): EAGVTQFPSHSVIEKGQTVTLRCDPISGHDNLYWYRRVMGKEIKFLLHFVKESKQDESGMPNNRFLAERTGGTYSTLKVQPAELEDSGVYFCASSQWQLVNTQYFGPGTRLTVL.